This T cell receptor beta chain came from a study of response to subunit inactivated influenza vaccine. From the RT-PCR reads, TCRdb called clonotypes with MiXCR, one entry per CDR3 protein. The sample holds hundreds of thousands of distinct CDR3 sequences, about 10% seen once. This sample was also put to use in a study of T cells expressing NK-cell markers. That report adds: UMIs were included in TCR beta cDNA generated by 5'RACE template switching. One of eight sequenced donors was HCMV-seronegative; the other seven were seropositive. Of the CD8+ T cells in six donors, about 1.0-7.5% belonged to dominant NKG2C+ clonotypes. Whether the expanded NKG2C+ T cell clones recognized HCMV remained unclear.

Specimen: PBMCs from blood, collected on the day of vaccination. This receptor was identified in a man aged 45-65 years who received an inactivated influenza vaccine.

CDR3 residues: CASSRDYEAFF. The DNA for the CDR3 is TGTGCCAGCAGCAGGGACTATGAAGCTTTCTTT. V is TRBV12-3 or TRBV12-4 and J is TRBJ1-1; a weak D match, TRBD1 (5 bases). The V end lost 6 bases, the J end lost 7 bases, and 9 bases lay between the germline ends. This CDR3 comprises 11 residues.